This TCR beta chain derives from a study of Graves' ophthalmopathy and Graves' hyperthyroidism. Regarding the study as a whole: The authors also found most expanded thyroid clonotypes above 0.001 frequency in blood.

The CDR3 is 15 residues long. The V end was cut by 8 bases, the J end by 4 bases, with 21 bases between. This clonotype was seen just once. Its specificity is not known. From RNA, the CDR3 regions of TCR beta chains were amplified and sequenced. An initial RT-PCR round employing HTBI primers preceded a second-round multiplex PCR. TCRdb re-called the multiplex PCR reads with MiXCR, one entry per CDR3 protein. Of a few hundred thousand distinct CDR3 sequences listed, approximately 18% are singletons. Hyperthyroidism patients, all newly diagnosed, had under 2 months' duration and ages of 18 to 65. Diagnoses were established from clinical symptoms, serum thyroxine, TRAb, thyroid ultrasound and orbital computed tomography.

This sequence was found in an adult woman with stable Graves' hyperthyroidism. The V gene is TRBV12-3 or TRBV12-4, the J gene TRBJ2-7, with D possibly being TRBD2 (5 bases). The material sequenced was peripheral blood. CDR3 DNA sequence: TGTGCCAGCGCCATTTATTGGGCGGGCGCTTACGAGCAGTACTTC. Its protein product is CASAIYWAGAYEQYF.